Listed here are 10 T cell receptor beta chains from one sample, sequenced in a study of shared clonotypes between healthy human individuals. Data came from immunoSEQ multiplex PCR; TCRdb stores just in-frame clones and leaves some out. The data contain about 2.3 million clones, roughly 90% of them seen just once; the ten biggest clones take up around 0.35%. The sequencing input was naive CD4+ T cells from PBMCs. Subset here: CD45RA+ positively selected. The source of these receptors is a man in his late teens or twenties in good health. Some clones in this sample may be carry-over from other donors' samples.

The chain recombines TRBV4-3 with TRBJ2-7, with 12 bases matching TRBD2. V shed 4 bases, J shed 4 bases, and the junction held 5 bases outside the gene matches. CDR3 length: 15 amino acids. Germline V lookup: CDR1 LGHNA, CDR2 YSLEER. Here the CDR3 DNA reads TGCGCCAGCAGCCCGACTCTAGCGGGAGGGTACGAGCAGTACTTC. Translating gives CASSPTLAGGYEQYF.

CDR3: CASSESLAGGQETQYF. CDR3 sequence (DNA): TGTGCCAGCAGCGAAAGCTTGGCAGGGGGGCAAGAGACCCAGTACTTC. The chain employs TRBV7-3 and TRBJ2-5, with a possible D match to TRBD1 (7 bases). The CDR3 is 16 residues long. V was pared by 5 bases and J by 2 bases, with 18 bases between. CDR1 and CDR2 from the germline V gene are SGHTA and FQGTGA. Based on the CDR3 plus reference TRBV7-3 and TRBJ2-5, the full variable domain is GAGVSQTPSNKVTEKGKYVELRCDPISGHTALYWYRQSLGQGPEFLIYFQGTGAADDSGLPNDRFFAVRPEGSVSTLKIQRTERGDSAVYLCASSESLAGGQETQYFGPGTRLLVL.

The CDR3 loop is CASSLQAAKETQYF. The CDR3 region has the DNA TGTGCCAGCAGCTTACAAGCAGCTAAAGAGACCCAGTACTTC. The chain employs TRBV7-2 and TRBJ2-5; no definite D call. The CDR3 sequence is 14 residues long. Germline V gene lookup returns CDR1 SGHTA and CDR2 FQGNSA. Trimming took 2 bases from V and 3 from J, leaving 10 bases between them.

The V call is TRBV28, the J call TRBJ2-7; TRBD2 matches at 13 bases. This CDR3 region has 14 residues. Germline CDR1 and CDR2: MDHEN and SYDVKM. Unmatched junction bases numbered 5, after V lost 7 bases and J lost 5 bases. CDR3 protein: CASIGLAGVNEQYF. The CDR3 DNA reads TGTGCCAGCATAGGACTAGCGGGAGTGAACGAGCAGTACTTC.

The rearrangement links TRBV11-2 to TRBJ1-1, with D possibly TRBD1 on 6 matching bases. Trimming took off 5 bases at V and 4 bases at J, with 23 bases between the two ends. In germline, CDR1 is SGHAT, CDR2 FQNNGV. The CDR3 spans 17 residues. In DNA, the CDR3 is TGTGCCAGCAGCACACCAGGGGTTAGGGGAGAGGGCACTGAAGCTTTCTTT. Translation gives CASSTPGVRGEGTEAFF.

This clone was counted only a few times. Other DNA sequences from this sample encode an identical CDR3 as well. The J gene is TRBJ2-7, the V gene TRBV18; D not certain. From germline, CDR1 is KGHSH and CDR2 LQKENI. With 2 bases removed from V and 3 bases from J, the gap between germline ends came to 8 bases. The CDR3 spans 13 residues. CDR3 sequence (DNA): TGTGCCAGCTCACCAGGCCAGATCTACGAGCAGTACTTC. This translates into CASSPGQIYEQYF.

This rearrangement joins TRBV29-1 to TRBJ2-6; tentatively, D is TRBD1 (6 bases). Germline V gene data show CDR1 as SQVTM and CDR2 as ANQGSEA. The V end was cut by 7 bases, the J end by 1 base, with 17 bases between. The CDR3 totals 16 residues. CDR3 in amino acids: CSAETTGLSGANVLTF. CDR3 sequence (DNA): TGCAGCGCCGAGACGACAGGATTGTCTGGGGCCAACGTCCTGACTTTC.

V usage is TRBV5-5 and J usage is TRBJ1-2; no definite D call. Germline V gives CDR1 SGHKS, CDR2 YYEKEE (reference sequence). Trimming took off 2 bases at V and 3 bases at J, with 11 bases between the two ends. This CDR3 comprises 14 residues. The chain's CDR3 is CASSFLGIDYGYTF. The CDR3, as DNA: TGTGCCAGCAGCTTCTTGGGGATAGACTATGGCTACACCTTC.

The J gene is TRBJ2-3, the V gene TRBV4-3, with 9 bases lining up with TRBD2. CDR1 and CDR2 from the germline V gene are LGHNA and YSLEER. V lost 1 base, J lost 3 bases, and 11 bases stayed unmatched. This CDR3 has 18 amino acids. The CDR3, as DNA: TGCGCCAGCAGCCAAGGGAGGCTAGCGGGAAGGGGGACAGATACGCAGTATTTT. Encoded protein: CASSQGRLAGRGTDTQYF.

This clone was recorded only once. This chain links TRBV7-3 with TRBJ2-5; D is possibly TRBD2 (6 bases). Between the trimmed V and J ends, which lost 3 bases and 1 base, there was a span of 15 bases. Germline V gene sequence: CDR1 SGHTA, CDR2 FQGTGA. CDR3 size: 16 residues. CDR3 protein: CASSLGIGGIQETQYF. The CDR3 region has the DNA TGTGCCAGCAGCTTGGGGATTGGCGGGATCCAAGAGACCCAGTACTTC.